The 5 T cell receptor beta chains listed next were all sequenced from one sample in a study of PD-1 blockade in classical Hodgkin lymphoma. The repertoire was sequenced with immunoSEQ multiplex PCR; TCRdb's copy has only in-frame clones and lacks some. The table shows some 93,000 clones, with more than 90% occurring only once. Brentuximab vedotin exposure varied among the patients, all of whom had relapsed after autologous stem cell transplantation. The input for sequencing was peripheral blood mononuclear cells (PBMCs), taken at baseline. These receptors all come from a human donor with classical Hodgkin lymphoma.

Turning to this clone: The DNA is omitted, as the CDR3 cannot be located on it reliably, and the CDR3 follows TCRdb's listing. The rearrangement joins TRBV27 to TRBJ2-1; TRBD2, the table's D call, lacks a check against the DNA. The CDR3 comprises 17 residues, both ends counted. CDR1 and CDR2 from the germline V gene are MNHEY and SMNVEV (reference sequence). The CDR3 spells CASSSSSGAPSYNEQFF.

This clone was detected only once. J is TRBJ2-4 and V is TRBV4-2, with TRBD2 matching 8 bases. CDR3 length: 14 residues. V was pared by 0 bases and J by 6 bases, with 1 base of the junction left unmatched. From germline, CDR1 is LGHNA and CDR2 YNFKEQ. CDR3 DNA: TGTGCCAGCAGCCAAGATACTAGCGGAAACATTCAGTACTTC. The encoded protein is CASSQDTSGNIQYF.

V gene TRBV27 combines with J gene TRBJ2-3; D possibly corresponds to TRBD2 (6 bases). There are 13 residues in the CDR3. CDR1 and CDR2 from the germline V gene are MNHEY and SMNVEV (reference sequence). V gave up 6 bases and J gave up 7 bases, with 14 bases separating them. The CDR3 nucleotides read TGTGCCAGCAGACTAGCCGGGTTTAATACGCAGTATTTT. It encodes CASRLAGFNTQYF.

V and J are TRBV9 and TRBJ1-5, with a possible D match to TRBD1 (5 bases). CDR3 size: 15 residues. The V gene's germline CDR1 is SGDLS and CDR2 YYNGEE. The ends were cut back, 4 bases at V and 6 bases at J, with 17 bases in the middle. The CDR3, as DNA: TGTGCCAGCAGCTCAGGGACCGGTCGAGGTCAGCCCCAGCATTTT. Encoded protein: CASSSGTGRGQPQHF.

The rearrangement links TRBV13 to TRBJ2-5; D possibly uses TRBD1 or TRBD2 (6 bases each). CDR3 length: 14 residues. Between the trimmed V and J ends, which lost 1 base and 4 bases, there was a span of 10 bases. Germline V gene lookup returns CDR1 PRHDT and CDR2 FYEKMQ (reference sequence). The CDR3 DNA reads TGTGCCAGCAGCTTAGTGGGGGGCCGAGAGACCCAGTACTTC. Translated, it gives CASSLVGGRETQYF. The entire variable domain, with the rest obtained from reference TRBV13 and TRBJ2-5, is as follows: AAGVIQSPRHLIKEKRETATLKCYPIPRHDTVYWYQQGPGQDPQFLISFYEKMQSDKGSIPDRFSAQQFSDYHSELNMSSLELGDSALYFCASSLVGGRETQYFGPGTRLLVL.